The rows below give T cell receptor beta chains drawn from one sample of a study of blood T cell repertoires in COVID-19. The method was immunoSEQ multiplex PCR; TCRdb's version includes in-frame clones alone and lacks a portion of them. The sample holds 140,000 to 150,000 clones, roughly 90% seen once. Sequencing was done on a sample of peripheral blood. These receptors originate from a human donor with COVID-19, enrolled during active disease. The donor label of this sample is uncertain. The CDR3 runs from the conserved cysteine through the conserved F or W. D genes are given only for firm matches. Rows give clone size only sometimes, using once, few, many, or a class for an expanded clone.

clone_size,v_call,j_call,d_call,cdr3_aa,cdr3_nt
once,TRBV5-5,TRBJ1-4,TRBD1,CASSDHRGRTNEKLFF,TGTGCCAGCAGCGACCACAGGGGGCGGACTAATGAAAAACTGTTTTTT
.,TRBV24-1,TRBJ2-1,TRBD2,CATRLAGDNEQFF,TGTGCCACCCGTCTAGCGGGGGACAATGAGCAGTTCTTC
.,TRBV20-1,TRBJ1-3,.,CSASLGKPGNTIYF,TGCAGTGCTAGTCTAGGCAAGCCTGGAAACACCATATATTTT
.,TRBV2,TRBJ2-7,TRBD2,CASTEGRGVYEQYF,TGTGCCAGCACCGAGGGGCGGGGGGTTTACGAGCAGTACTTC
.,TRBV20-1,TRBJ2-4,.,CSAGTPNREYF,TGCAGTGCCGGGACTCCCAATCGGGAGTACTTC
.,TRBV6-2/TRBV6-3,TRBJ2-5,TRBD1,CASSYSGTGGSLGETQYF,TGTGCCAGCAGTTACTCAGGGACAGGGGGGTCCCTGGGAGAGACCCAGTACTTC
.,TRBV6-2/TRBV6-3,TRBJ1-2,.,CASSYSRTPNYGYTF,TGTGCCAGCAGTTACTCAAGGACACCTAACTATGGCTACACCTTC
.,TRBV6-2/TRBV6-3,TRBJ1-5,TRBD1,CASSYGQGRLDQPQHF,TGTGCCAGCAGTTACGGACAGGGAAGGTTAGATCAGCCCCAGCATTTT
.,TRBV5-1,TRBJ2-3,TRBD2,CASSFTGGLDTQYF,TGCGCCAGCAGCTTTACGGGGGGATTAGATACGCAGTATTTT
.,TRBV5-1,TRBJ2-5,.,CASSNPTSGVEETQYF,TGCGCCAGCAGCAACCCGACCTCGGGGGTCGAGGAGACCCAGTACTTC
.,TRBV11-3,TRBJ2-2,.,CASSLRYTGELFF,TGTGCCAGCAGCTTGAGGTACACCGGGGAGCTGTTTTTT
.,TRBV7-6,TRBJ2-2,TRBD2,CASSGGLAGPYTGELFF,TGTGCCAGCAGCGGGGGACTAGCGGGGCCGTACACCGGGGAGCTGTTTTTT
.,TRBV7-9,TRBJ2-3,.,CAIRTVSGSTADTQYF,TGTGCCATACGGACAGTGTCAGGGAGCACCGCAGATACGCAGTATTTT
.,TRBV7-6,TRBJ2-6,TRBD2,CASSLGWGGSGANVLTF,TGTGCCAGCAGCTTAGGATGGGGAGGGTCTGGGGCCAACGTCCTGACTTTC
.,TRBV7-3,TRBJ1-6,.,CASSLYPHTAGLISPLHF,TGTGCCAGCAGCTTATACCCACACACCGCAGGGTTGATTTCACCCCTCCACTTT
.,TRBV27,TRBJ2-2,.,CASSPQINTGELFF,TGTGCCAGCAGTCCGCAGATAAACACCGGGGAGCTGTTTTTT
.,TRBV19,TRBJ1-1,.,CASNKNMNTEAFF,TGTGCCAGTAACAAGAACATGAACACTGAAGCTTTCTTT
.,TRBV20-1,TRBJ1-1,.,CSASSNMNTEAFF,TGCAGTGCTAGTTCGAACATGAACACTGAAGCTTTCTTT
.,TRBV11-2,TRBJ1-2,TRBD1,CASSPGQVYGYTF,TGTGCCAGCAGCCCGGGACAGGTCTATGGCTACACCTTC
.,TRBV28,TRBJ1-1,.,CASRTGGGFGAFF,TGTGCCAGCAGAACAGGTGGGGGGTTCGGAGCTTTCTTT
.,TRBV7-6,TRBJ1-1,.,CASSLAGEAFF,TGTGCCAGCAGCTTAGCCGGTGAAGCTTTCTTT
.,TRBV11-3,TRBJ2-5,TRBD2,CASSPGGTGGGETQYF,TGTGCCAGCAGCCCCGGCGGGACGGGAGGTGGAGAGACCCAGTACTTC
.,TRBV19,TRBJ1-3,TRBD1,CASSSTGGRGNTIYF,TGTGCCAGTAGTTCCACAGGGGGACGTGGAAACACCATATATTTT
.,TRBV29-1,TRBJ1-4,.,CSVGRGTNEKLFF,TGCAGCGTTGGTCGGGGAACTAATGAAAAACTGTTTTTT
.,TRBV5-6,TRBJ2-3,TRBD2,CASSFLSGTYTDTQYF,TGTGCCAGCAGCTTCCTTAGCGGGACTTACACAGATACGCAGTATTTT
.,TRBV18,TRBJ2-7,TRBD1,CASSHDRGYEQYF,TGTGCCAGCTCACACGACAGGGGCTACGAGCAGTACTTC
.,TRBV14,TRBJ1-1,TRBD1,CASSNRQGNTEAFF,TGTGCCAGCAGCAACCGACAGGGTAACACTGAAGCTTTCTTT
.,TRBV5-1,TRBJ1-3,.,CASSLASSGDTIYF,TGCGCCAGCAGTCTCGCGTCGTCAGGGGACACCATATATTTT
.,TRBV5-1,TRBJ2-7,TRBD2,CASSLVAGEHEQYF,TGCGCCAGCAGCTTGGTAGCGGGAGAACACGAGCAGTACTTC
few,TRBV27,TRBJ2-7,TRBD1,CASRRQGYEQYF,TGTGCCAGCAGACGACAGGGCTACGAGCAGTACTTC
.,TRBV27,TRBJ1-2,.,CASSLFPGERDYTF,TGTGCCAGCAGTTTATTTCCAGGGGAGCGGGACTACACCTTC
.,TRBV5-1,TRBJ1-1,TRBD1,CASSGTVPNTEAFF,TGCGCCAGCAGCGGGACAGTACCGAACACTGAAGCTTTCTTT
.,TRBV18,TRBJ1-5,.,CASSRFGGVSNQPQHF,TGTGCCAGCTCACGATTCGGAGGAGTGAGCAATCAGCCCCAGCATTTT
.,TRBV12-3/TRBV12-4,TRBJ2-7,TRBD1,CASSLQGRYEQYF,TGTGCCAGCAGTCTACAGGGGCGCTACGAGCAGTACTTC
.,TRBV7-2,TRBJ2-7,TRBD2,CASSLRAGGRNEQYF,TGTGCCAGCAGCTTACGGGCGGGAGGGCGGAACGAGCAGTACTTC
.,TRBV19,TRBJ1-4,TRBD1,CASRPRDRSQEKLFF,TGTGCCAGCCGCCCCAGGGACAGGAGTCAAGAAAAACTGTTTTTT
.,TRBV9,TRBJ1-3,.,CASSVDGSSGNTIYF,TGTGCCAGCAGCGTAGATGGCAGCTCTGGAAACACCATATATTTT
.,TRBV27,TRBJ2-1,TRBD2,CASTRGGVADWAYNEQFF,TGTGCCAGCACCCGGGGGGGGGTTGCGGACTGGGCCTACAATGAGCAGTTCTTC
.,TRBV12-3/TRBV12-4,TRBJ1-5,.,CASNRGSNQPQHF,TGTGCCAGCAACCGGGGTAGCAATCAGCCCCAGCATTTT
.,TRBV2,TRBJ2-5,TRBD2,CASSGRFRETQYF,TGTGCCAGCAGCGGGAGGTTTCGGGAGACCCAGTACTTC
.,TRBV9,TRBJ2-5,TRBD1,CASSARTGGRGETQYF,TGTGCCAGCAGCGCCCGGACAGGGGGTCGGGGAGAGACCCAGTACTTC
.,TRBV5-4,TRBJ1-1,.,CASSFQVDTEAFF,TGTGCCAGCAGCTTTCAGGTCGACACTGAAGCTTTCTTT
.,TRBV7-2,TRBJ2-7,.,CASSLASGYAGEQYF,TGTGCCAGCAGCTTAGCCTCCGGGTACGCGGGCGAGCAGTACTTC
.,TRBV29-1,TRBJ1-5,TRBD1,CSVEGTGNQPQHF,TGCAGCGTTGAGGGGACAGGGAATCAGCCCCAGCATTTT
.,TRBV5-4,TRBJ1-4,.,CASSLGQSNEKLFF,TGTGCCAGCAGCTTGGGACAGTCTAATGAAAAACTGTTTTTT
.,TRBV7-2,TRBJ2-3,.,CASSLRTTRLISSTDTQYF,TGTGCCAGCAGCCTCCGGACTACGAGACTTATATCTAGCACAGATACGCAGTATTTT
.,TRBV2,TRBJ2-2,TRBD2,CASRSASGRFVTGELFF,TGTGCCAGCAGGTCGGCTAGCGGGAGGTTTGTGACCGGGGAGCTGTTTTTT
.,TRBV5-4,TRBJ2-3,TRBD2,CASSKKRGESTDTQYF,TGTGCCAGCAGCAAAAAGCGGGGGGAGAGCACAGATACGCAGTATTTT